This T cell receptor beta chain was identified in a study of human T cells and chemical hapten exposure. Background on the study: Patients, a majority of them female, were diagnosed with alopecia areata, totalis or universalis. General observations from the study: Expanded TCRs produced significantly more large CDR3 similarity clusters than controls did. Sensitizing with DPC caused no change in TCRs above 1 in 1000 frequency.

Time point of the sample: pre-sensitization, week 0. Indicated treatment: therapeutic diphenylcyclopropenone sensitization with weekly scalp DPC. Before extraction, the whole blood was not fractionated, and total RNA was taken from it. This clonotype was counted at least ten times. The antigen remains undetermined. The CDR3 contains 14 residues. Trimming cost V 3 bases and J 0 bases, with 5 bases left between them. In germline, CDR1 is SGHVS, CDR2 FNYEAQ. TCRdb re-analysed the RACE reads in MiXCR, keeping a single row per CDR3 protein. Among over 300,000 distinct CDR3 sequences, approximately 5.1% were seen once, and the ten largest hold roughly 2.6%.

The material sequenced was whole blood, taken in connection with sensitization to the hapten diphenylcyclopropenone (DPC). The genes are TRBV7-6 and TRBJ1-4, with D possibly TRBD1 on 5 matching bases. The TCR originated in a woman aged 50 to 60 with alopecia areata. Some clones in this sample may be carry-over from other donors' samples. The CDR3 loop reads CASSLTATNEKLFF. For the CDR3, the DNA is TGTGCCAGCAGCTTGACAGCAACTAATGAAAAACTGTTTTTT.